This T cell receptor (beta chain) was identified in a study of blood T cell repertoires in COVID-19. Study as a whole: The United States, Italy and Spain were the sources of the acute and convalescent COVID-19 samples. Sources were T cells, B-cell-depleted T cells, or PBMCs; the material itself was cDNA or gDNA.

Original processing notes: Amplification from reference gene primers served as the basis for estimated nucleated cell counts. Assay: immunoSEQ multiplex PCR; the TCRdb copy retains only in-frame clones and omits some. The V and J calls and clone size are taken from that table; D and trimming were inferred from the DNA. The table records a few hundred thousand clones, around 83% of them present only once. The TCR comes from a woman in her fifties or sixties who had been exposed to COVID-19. Sequencing input: PBMCs or T cells enriched from blood (not recorded which).

This chain's CDR3 is CATSSPNSRQGDGYTF. The CDR3 DNA sequence: TGTGCCACCAGCAGCCCAAACTCCCGACAGGGTGATGGCTACACCTTC. This chain connects TRBV15 to TRBJ1-2, with 7 bases fitting TRBD1. With 3 bases clipped from V and 6 bases from J, the junction kept 13 bases outside the gene matches. The length of the CDR3 is 16 residues. Germline V lookup: CDR1 LNHNV, CDR2 YYDKDF (reference sequence).